This is a list of T cell receptor beta chains from one sample in a study of cytomegalovirus exposure and HLA in healthy donors. Here immunoSEQ multiplex PCR was the method, and the copy in TCRdb shows in-frame clones only, minus some. The sample lists over 60,000 clones, about 75% seen once, with nearly 7.5% in the top ten. Material: PBMCs. These receptors were taken from a woman in her thirties in good health and CMV-seropositive. Each CDR3 is given with its conserved first and last residue. D genes are given only for firm matches. Size tells how often a clone was seen (once, few, many) or the class of an expanded clone, and some rows leave it out.

j_call v_call cdr3_length clone_size d_call cdr3_aa cdr3_nt
TRBJ2-3 TRBV5-1 14 NA NA CASSSVAGLDTQYF TGCGCCAGCAGCTCGGTGGCAGGCCTAGATACGCAGTATTTT
TRBJ2-7 TRBV27 15 NA TRBD1 CASSKPGQGFYEQYF TGTGCCAGCAGTAAACCGGGACAGGGGTTTTACGAGCAGTACTTC
TRBJ2-1 TRBV28 14 once NA CASSSCRHNNEQFF TGTGCCAGCAGTTCCTGTCGACACAACAATGAGCAGTTCTTC
TRBJ2-1 TRBV29-1 14 NA NA CSVVSRVSYNEQFF TGCAGCGTTGTCTCTCGGGTCTCCTACAATGAGCAGTTCTTC
TRBJ1-2 TRBV10-3 13 NA NA CAISGDRNYGYTF TGTGCCATCAGTGGAGACAGAAACTATGGCTACACCTTC
TRBJ2-7 TRBV5-4 14 NA NA CASSFGQSLYEQYF TGTGCCAGCAGCTTTGGACAATCCCTCTACGAGCAGTACTTC
TRBJ2-7 TRBV4-3 15 NA TRBD2 CASSQGGTSAYEQYF TGCGCCAGCAGCCAAGGGGGGACTAGCGCATACGAGCAGTACTTC
TRBJ2-2 TRBV4-3 14 NA NA CASSQEQGTGELFF TGCGCCAGCAGCCAAGAACAGGGAACCGGGGAGCTGTTTTTT
TRBJ2-1 TRBV7-9 12 few NA CASSLLYNEQFF TGTGCCAGCAGCTTACTGTACAATGAGCAGTTCTTC
TRBJ2-5 TRBV5-1 16 few TRBD2 CASRPAGLAGPEAQYF TGCGCCAGCAGACCCGCCGGACTAGCGGGGCCAGAGGCCCAGTACTTC
TRBJ2-1 TRBV5-4 16 NA TRBD2 CASSPGAGGSYNEQFF TGTGCCAGCAGCCCGGGAGCGGGAGGGTCCTACAATGAGCAGTTCTTC